A selection of T cell receptor beta chains follows, all from one sample in a study of shared clonotypes between healthy human individuals. Sequencing was performed with immunoSEQ multiplex PCR; in TCRdb, only in-frame clones are kept and a portion is missing. The repertoire includes over a million clones, around 78% of them detected once, and approximately 0.52% sits in the top ten. The sample taken for sequencing was memory CD4+ T cells from PBMCs. Receptors were obtained from a man aged 18-30 years in good health. Some clones in this sample may be carry-over from other donors' samples. CDR3s include the opening cysteine and the closing phenylalanine or tryptophan. A D gene is named only where the DNA matches it firmly. A clone size is listed for some rows: how often the clone was seen (once, few, many), or a class if it is expanded.

J: TRBJ2-3; V: TRBV7-9; size: -; D: TRBD1; DNA: TGTGCCAGCAGCTGGACAGGGGTAGATACGCAGTATTTT; CDR3: CASSWTGVDTQYF
J: TRBJ2-1; V: TRBV30; size: -; D: TRBD2; DNA: TGTGCCTGGAGGGCTAGCGGACCCAGGGATGAGCAGTTCTTC; CDR3: CAWRASGPRDEQFF
J: TRBJ2-1; V: TRBV20-1; size: -; D: -; DNA: TGCAGTGCCTCCGACCAGGGTGAGCAGTTCTTC; CDR3: CSASDQGEQFF
J: TRBJ2-7; V: TRBV7-9; size: -; D: TRBD2; DNA: TGTGCCAGCAGCTTTCGGCAGCGGGGATCCTACGAGCAGTACTTC; CDR3: CASSFRQRGSYEQYF
J: TRBJ2-6; V: TRBV6-1; size: -; D: -; DNA: TGTGCCAGCAGTGAACGGGGGGCAAGAGGGGCCAACGTCCTGACTTTC; CDR3: CASSERGARGANVLTF
J: TRBJ1-3; V: TRBV6-1; size: once; D: -; DNA: TGTGCCAGCAGTGAAGTTCTTGGAAACACCATATATTTT; CDR3: CASSEVLGNTIYF
J: TRBJ2-3; V: TRBV25-1; size: -; D: -; DNA: TGTGCCAGCGCTCAGGCTGGGCTGGATACGCAGTATTTT; CDR3: CASAQAGLDTQYF
J: TRBJ2-2; V: TRBV12-5; size: -; D: -; DNA: TGTGCTAGTGCCCCGGGACTTCCGACCCACACCGGGGAGCTGTTTTTT; CDR3: CASAPGLPTHTGELFF
J: TRBJ1-2; V: TRBV11-1; size: many; D: -; DNA: TGTGCCAGCAGCATCAGTACTAACTATGGCTACACCTTC; CDR3: CASSISTNYGYTF
J: TRBJ2-3; V: TRBV7-9; size: -; D: -; DNA: TGTGCCAGCAGTCGAGAGTTAACTAGCACAGATACGCAGTATTTT; CDR3: CASSRELTSTDTQYF
J: TRBJ2-4; V: TRBV4-1; size: -; D: TRBD2; DNA: TGCGCCAGCAGCCATCCCAGCGGGAGAGGAGCCAAAAACATTCAGTACTTC; CDR3: CASSHPSGRGAKNIQYF
J: TRBJ2-3; V: TRBV13; size: -; D: -; DNA: TGTGCCAGCAGCCCTCGGGGCAGAGATACGCAGTATTTT; CDR3: CASSPRGRDTQYF
J: TRBJ2-3; V: TRBV5-1; size: few; D: -; DNA: TGCGCCAGCAGCTTGCCTTGGGCAACAACAACAGATACGCAGTATTTT; CDR3: CASSLPWATTTDTQYF
J: TRBJ1-3; V: TRBV18; size: -; D: TRBD1; DNA: TGTGCCAGCTCACCAGGGACAGGACATTCTGGAAACACCATATATTTT; CDR3: CASSPGTGHSGNTIYF
J: TRBJ2-2; V: TRBV25-1; size: few; D: -; DNA: TGTGCCAGCAGTGTCCCGGGGAGCGGGGAGCTGTTTTTT; CDR3: CASSVPGSGELFF
J: TRBJ2-7; V: TRBV6-5; size: -; D: -; DNA: TGTGCCAGCAGTCTATCACCGGACAGCTCCTACGAGCAGTACTTC; CDR3: CASSLSPDSSYEQYF